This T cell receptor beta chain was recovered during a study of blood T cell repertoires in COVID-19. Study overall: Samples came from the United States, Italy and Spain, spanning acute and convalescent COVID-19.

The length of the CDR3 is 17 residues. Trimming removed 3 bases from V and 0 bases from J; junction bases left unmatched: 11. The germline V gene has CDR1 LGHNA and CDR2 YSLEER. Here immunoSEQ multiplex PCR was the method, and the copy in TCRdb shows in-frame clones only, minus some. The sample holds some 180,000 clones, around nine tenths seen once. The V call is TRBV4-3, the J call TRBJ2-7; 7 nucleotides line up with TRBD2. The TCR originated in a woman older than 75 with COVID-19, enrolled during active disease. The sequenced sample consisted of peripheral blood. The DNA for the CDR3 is TGCGCCAGCAGCCACTTCGGAGGGAGGGCCCGCTCCTACGAGCAGTACTTC. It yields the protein CASSHFGGRARSYEQYF.